Following are 11 T cell receptor beta chains from one sample sequenced in a study of early T cells in non-severe SARS-CoV-2 infection. One entry per CDR3 protein, called by TCRdb with MiXCR from the 5' RACE reads. The sample includes roughly 45,000 distinct CDR3 sequences, roughly 6.1% of them seen just once. The sample consisted of whole blood, taken at baseline. The source of these receptors is an adult who was a healthcare worker with PCR-confirmed SARS-CoV-2 infection or an uninfected control (not recorded which).

The chain recombines TRBV7-6 with TRBJ2-3; 15 nucleotides match TRBD2. From germline, CDR1 is SGHVS and CDR2 FNYEAQ. The CDR3 contains 20 residues. Trimming at V came to 2 bases and at J to 0 bases, leaving 9 bases not matched to a gene. Here the CDR3 DNA reads TGTGCCAGCAGCTTAACACGGGGACTAGCGGGAGGAAGGAGCACAGATACGCAGTATTTT. Translation gives CASSLTRGLAGGRSTDTQYF. Using reference TRBV7-6 and TRBJ2-3 for the parts outside the CDR3, the full variable domain is GAGVSQSPRYKVTKRGQDVALRCDPISGHVSLYWYRQALGQGPEFLTYFNYEAQQDKSGLPNDRFSAERPEGSISTLTIQRTEQRDSAMYRCASSLTRGLAGGRSTDTQYFGPGTRLTVL.

This clonotype has more than one count but fewer than ten. The chain has TRBV5-1 and TRBJ2-1; D remains ambiguous. There are 14 residues in the CDR3. Germline CDR1 reads SGHRS; CDR2 reads YFSETQ. Between the trimmed V and J ends, which lost 5 bases and 5 bases, there was a span of 14 bases. CDR3 in DNA: TGCGCCAGCAGTCCCCAGTTATTGAACAATGAGCAGTTCTTC. Encoded protein: CASSPQLLNNEQFF.

This clonotype was counted ten times or more. The DNA of the CDR3 is TGTGCCAGCAGCCCACCGGGAGGGCGCTATGGCTACACCTTC. Translated, it gives CASSPPGGRYGYTF. This chain links TRBV5-8 with TRBJ1-2; D remains unclear. Germline V CDR1 and CDR2: SGHTS, YDEGEE. With 4 bases removed from V and 4 bases from J, the gap between germline ends came to 14 bases. There are 14 residues in the CDR3.

In this sample, this clonotype turned up many times. The V gene is TRBV7-2, the J gene TRBJ2-3, with 7 bases fitting TRBD1. CDR3 length: 16 residues. The V gene's germline CDR1 is SGHTA and CDR2 FQGNSA. V was clipped by 0 bases and J by 11 bases; unmatched bases: 14. Here the CDR3 reads CASSLAPGTAQSEQYF. The CDR3 DNA sequence: TGTGCCAGCAGCTTAGCCCCAGGGACAGCACAAAGTGAGCAGTATTTT.

Note on this clonotype: One end of the junction does not line up with germline, which may come from a read error. The chain uses TRBV12-3 or TRBV12-4 and TRBJ1-2, with D maybe TRBD1 (5 bases). The CDR3 covers 13 residues. The CDR3 DNA reads as TGTGCCAGCAGTTTAGCGCTTGGGGGATCCTTCGCCTTC. Residues: CASSLALGGSFAF.

The chain carries TRBV20-1 and TRBJ2-4, with 7 nucleotides matching TRBD2. Per the germline V gene, CDR1 is DFQATT and CDR2 is SNEGSKA (reference sequence). The CDR3 runs 15 residues. The trim removed 3 bases at V and 8 bases at J, leaving 13 bases unmatched. The CDR3 protein is CSASPPVREGHIQYF. CDR3 coding DNA: TGCAGTGCTAGCCCCCCCGTGAGGGAGGGGCACATTCAGTACTTC.

The chain is built from TRBV5-4 and TRBJ2-1, with TRBD1 matching over 8 bases. The junction had 12 bases not matched to a gene; V was cut back by 4 bases and J by 9 bases. Germline V gene lookup returns CDR1 SGHNT and CDR2 YYREEE (reference sequence). The CDR3 sequence is 15 residues long. CDR3 region: CASSRRTGMVGEQFF. For the CDR3, the DNA is TGTGCCAGCAGCAGACGGACAGGGATGGTCGGTGAGCAGTTCTTC.

The genes are TRBV7-9 and TRBJ2-2, with a tentative D call TRBD1 (5 bases). The germline CDR1 and CDR2 sequences are SEHNR and FQNEAQ (reference sequence). This CDR3 region has 17 residues. V was cut by 5 bases and J by 2 bases, with 18 bases left in between. The CDR3 DNA sequence: TGTGCCAGCAGCATCTACAGGACAACAATAAACACCGGGGAGCTGTTTTTT. Translating gives CASSIYRTTINTGELFF.

At least ten counts were recorded for this clonotype. This chain uses TRBV28 with TRBJ1-2; the D gene is possibly TRBD1 (6 bases). Between the trimmed V and J ends, which lost 2 bases and 5 bases, there was a span of 15 bases. CDR3 size: 15 residues. The germline gives CDR1 MDHEN, CDR2 SYDVKM. The CDR3 loop is CASSLGQGFRYGYTF. Written as DNA, the CDR3 is TGTGCCAGCAGTTTAGGGCAGGGGTTTAGGTATGGCTACACCTTC.

The J gene is TRBJ1-2, the V gene TRBV28; D gene unclear. The germline gives CDR1 MDHEN, CDR2 SYDVKM. The V end was cut by 6 bases, the J end by 9 bases, with 11 bases between. This CDR3 contains 11 residues. CDR3 nucleotide sequence: TGTGCCAGCAGGATACAGTCTAGCTACACCTTC. Encoded protein: CASRIQSSYTF.

The gene calls are TRBV30 and TRBJ2-7; a weak D match, TRBD2 (5 bases). CDR1 and CDR2 from the germline V gene are GTSNPN and SVGIG (reference sequence). This CDR3 comprises 13 residues. Trimming shortened V by 0 bases and J by 7 bases, and 13 bases separated the two germline ends. In DNA, the CDR3 is TGTGCCTGGAGTGTCGGACTCATGGGGGAGCAGTACTTC. Protein: CAWSVGLMGEQYF.